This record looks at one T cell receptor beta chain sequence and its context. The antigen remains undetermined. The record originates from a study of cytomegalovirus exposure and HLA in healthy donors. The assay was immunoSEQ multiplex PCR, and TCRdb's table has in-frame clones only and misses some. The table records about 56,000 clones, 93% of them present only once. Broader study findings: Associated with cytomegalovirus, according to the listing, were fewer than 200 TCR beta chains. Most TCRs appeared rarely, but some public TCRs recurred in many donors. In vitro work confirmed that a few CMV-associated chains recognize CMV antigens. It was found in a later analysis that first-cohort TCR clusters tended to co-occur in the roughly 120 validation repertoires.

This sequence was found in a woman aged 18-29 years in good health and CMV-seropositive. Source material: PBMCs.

The CDR3 protein is CASSQADRDTGELFF. CDR3 coding DNA: TGCGCCAGCAGCCAAGCGGACAGGGACACCGGGGAGCTGTTTTTT. The chain is built from TRBV4-1 and TRBJ2-2, with 8 nucleotides matching TRBD1. CDR1 and CDR2 (germline): MGHRA, YSYEKL. Germline trimming cut 1 base from V and 3 bases from J; bases unmatched to any gene: 1. The CDR3 sequence is 15 residues long.